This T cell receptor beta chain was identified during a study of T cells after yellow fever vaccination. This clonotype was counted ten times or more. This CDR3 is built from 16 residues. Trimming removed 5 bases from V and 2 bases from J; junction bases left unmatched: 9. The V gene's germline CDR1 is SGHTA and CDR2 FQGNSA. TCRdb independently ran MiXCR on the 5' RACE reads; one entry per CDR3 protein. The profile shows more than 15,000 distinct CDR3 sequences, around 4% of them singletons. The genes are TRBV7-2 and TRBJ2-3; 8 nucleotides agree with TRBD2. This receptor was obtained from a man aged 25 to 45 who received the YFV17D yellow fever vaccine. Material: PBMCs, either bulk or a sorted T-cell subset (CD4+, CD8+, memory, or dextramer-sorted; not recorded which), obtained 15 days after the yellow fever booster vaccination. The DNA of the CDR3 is TGTGCCAGCAGCCCTTGGAGGACTAGCCCCACAGATACGCAGTATTTT. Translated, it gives CASSPWRTSPTDTQYF.